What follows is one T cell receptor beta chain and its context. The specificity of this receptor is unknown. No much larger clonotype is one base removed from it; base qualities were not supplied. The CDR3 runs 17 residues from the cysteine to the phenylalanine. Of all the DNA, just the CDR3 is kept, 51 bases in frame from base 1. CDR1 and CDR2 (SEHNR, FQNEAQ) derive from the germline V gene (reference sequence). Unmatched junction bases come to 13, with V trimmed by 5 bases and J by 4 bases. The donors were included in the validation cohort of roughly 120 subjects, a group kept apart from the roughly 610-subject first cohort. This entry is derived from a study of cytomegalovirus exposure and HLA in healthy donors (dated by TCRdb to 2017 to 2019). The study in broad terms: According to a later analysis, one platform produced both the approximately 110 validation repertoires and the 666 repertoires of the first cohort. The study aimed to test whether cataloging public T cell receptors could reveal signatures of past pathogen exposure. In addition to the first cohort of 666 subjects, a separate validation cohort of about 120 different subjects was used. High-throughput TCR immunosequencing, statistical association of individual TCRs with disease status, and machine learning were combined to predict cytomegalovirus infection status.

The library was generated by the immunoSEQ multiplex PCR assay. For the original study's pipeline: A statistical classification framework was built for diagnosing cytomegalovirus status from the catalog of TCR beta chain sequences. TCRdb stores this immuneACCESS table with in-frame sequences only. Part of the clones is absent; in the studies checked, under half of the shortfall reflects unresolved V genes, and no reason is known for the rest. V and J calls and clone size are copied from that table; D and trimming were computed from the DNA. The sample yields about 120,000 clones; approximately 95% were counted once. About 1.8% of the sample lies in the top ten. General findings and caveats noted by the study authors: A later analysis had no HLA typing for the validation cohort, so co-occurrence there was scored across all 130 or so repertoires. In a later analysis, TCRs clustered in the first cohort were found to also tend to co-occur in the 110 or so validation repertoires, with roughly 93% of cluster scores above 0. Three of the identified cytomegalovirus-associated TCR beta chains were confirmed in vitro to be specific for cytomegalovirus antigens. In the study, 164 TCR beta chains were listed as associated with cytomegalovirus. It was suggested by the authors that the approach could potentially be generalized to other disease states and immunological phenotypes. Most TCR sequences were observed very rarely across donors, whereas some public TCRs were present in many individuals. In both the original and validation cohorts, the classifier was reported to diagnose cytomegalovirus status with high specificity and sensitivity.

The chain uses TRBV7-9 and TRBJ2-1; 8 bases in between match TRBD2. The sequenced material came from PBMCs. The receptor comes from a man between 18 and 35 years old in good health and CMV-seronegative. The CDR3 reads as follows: CASSHSSGRTGYNEQFF. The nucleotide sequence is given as TGTGCCAGCAGCCACTCCAGCGGGAGAACGGGGTACAATGAGCAGTTCTTC. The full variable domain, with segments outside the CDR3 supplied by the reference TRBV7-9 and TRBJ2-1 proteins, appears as DTGVSQNPRHKITKRGQNVTFRCDPISEHNRLYWYRQTLGQGPEFLTYFQNEAQLEKSRLLSDRFSAERPKGSFSTLEIQRTEQGDSAMYLCASSHSSGRTGYNEQFFGPGTRLTVL.